Listed here are 11 T cell receptor beta chains from one sample, sequenced in a study of blood T cell repertoires in COVID-19. Generated by immunoSEQ multiplex PCR, the TCRdb table keeps only in-frame clones and is missing some. The sample yields about 260,000 clones, 84% seen once. Sequenced material: peripheral blood. The receptors come from a man between 60 and 75 years old with acute or convalescent COVID-19.

The gene calls are TRBV18 and TRBJ2-2; TRBD1 is a possible D gene (6 bases). The length of the CDR3 is 16 residues. V was shortened by 2 bases and J by 7 bases, with 17 bases between the two germline ends. Looked up from germline, CDR1 is KGHSH and CDR2 is LQKENI. The CDR3 is CASSPNTGQMIGELFF. The DNA for the CDR3 is TGTGCCAGCTCACCAAACACAGGACAGATGATCGGGGAGCTGTTTTTT.

This CDR3 reads CASSLGAANTIYF. The CDR3 coding sequence is TGTGCCAGCAGCTTAGGCGCGGCGAACACCATATATTTT. V gene TRBV13 combines with J gene TRBJ1-3, with D unresolved. Germline-derived CDR1 and CDR2 are PRHDT and FYEKMQ (reference sequence). This CDR3 region has 13 residues. V gave up 0 bases and J gave up 7 bases, with 7 bases separating them.

The chain couples TRBV7-3 to TRBJ2-2; D might be TRBD2 (7 bases). The ends were cut back, 5 bases at V and 5 bases at J, with 15 bases in the middle. Per the germline V gene, CDR1 is SGHTA and CDR2 is FQGTGA. This CDR3 has 15 amino acids. This CDR3 is CASSLAGALTGELFF. CDR3 bases: TGTGCCAGCAGCCTGGCGGGGGCCCTAACCGGGGAGCTGTTTTTT. Supplemented by reference TRBV7-3 and TRBJ2-2, the full variable domain reads GAGVSQTPSNKVTEKGKYVELRCDPISGHTALYWYRQSLGQGPEFLIYFQGTGAADDSGLPNDRFFAVRPEGSVSTLKIQRTERGDSAVYLCASSLAGALTGELFFGEGSRLTVL.

The rearrangement links TRBV19 to TRBJ2-3; 7 nucleotides agree with TRBD2. The V segment lost 5 bases and the J segment 8 bases; nucleotides outside the gene matches: 16. This CDR3 spans 16 amino acids. From germline, CDR1 is LNHDA and CDR2 SQIVND (reference sequence). CDR3 bases: TGTGCCAGTAGTTCCCTCCTCGGGGAGGGTCCTCTTACGCAGTATTTT. Its protein product is CASSSLLGEGPLTQYF.

The chain has TRBV28 and TRBJ2-7; D might be TRBD2 (6 bases). The germline V gene encodes CDR1 MDHEN and CDR2 SYDVKM. The length of the CDR3 is 15 residues. V was shortened by 8 bases and J by 2 bases, with 19 bases between the two germline ends. CDR3 residues: CASALMAGFAYEQYF. The DNA for the CDR3 is TGTGCCAGCGCTCTTATGGCGGGATTCGCCTACGAGCAGTACTTC.

The chain links TRBV19 to TRBJ1-2, with D perhaps TRBD1 (6 bases). V was pared by 5 bases and J by 1 base, with 14 bases between. CDR3 length: 15 amino acids. Per germline, CDR1 LNHDA and CDR2 SQIVND (reference sequence). CDR3 amino acids: CASSSRQAYNYGYTF. DNA of the CDR3: TGTGCCAGTAGTTCCCGACAGGCTTATAACTATGGCTACACCTTC.

The chain is built from TRBV4-3 and TRBJ1-4; 8 positions agree with TRBD1. The CDR3 sequence is 14 residues long. The V segment lost 3 bases and the J segment 6 bases; nucleotides outside the gene matches: 3. Germline CDR1 and CDR2: LGHNA and YSLEER. DNA of the CDR3: TGCGCCAGCAGCCAGGACAGGGACCATGAAAAACTGTTTTTT. Its translation: CASSQDRDHEKLFF.

This chain uses TRBV5-1 with TRBJ1-3; possible D gene TRBD1, 5 bases. The CDR3 spans 17 residues. Germline CDR1 is SGHRS and CDR2 is YFSETQ. V was trimmed by 4 bases and J by 0 bases, leaving 17 bases between them. The CDR3 sequence: CASSEGQAYHSGNTIYF. The CDR3 DNA reads TGCGCCAGCAGCGAAGGACAAGCATACCACTCTGGAAACACCATATATTTT.

DNA for the CDR3: TGTGCCTGGAGGGGACAGGGTTTTTCTGGGTCACCCCTCCACTTT. Amino acid sequence: CAWRGQGFSGSPLHF. J is TRBJ1-6 and V is TRBV30, with TRBD1 matching over 9 bases. The ends lost 3 bases at V and 10 bases at J; junction bases unmatched: 10. CDR3 length: 15 residues. Germline-derived CDR1 and CDR2 are GTSNPN and SVGIG (reference sequence).

This chain joins TRBV5-4 and TRBJ2-5; D perhaps matches TRBD1 (5 bases). Germline V lookup: CDR1 SGHNT, CDR2 YYREEE (reference sequence). This CDR3 comprises 14 residues. Trimming removed 4 bases at V and 5 bases at J, with 15 bases between. CDR3 DNA: TGTGCCAGCAGCACACCACAGGTTCGGGAGACCCAGTACTTC. Residues: CASSTPQVRETQYF.

The chain joins TRBV6-1 to TRBJ1-5; possibly TRBD1 for D (6 bases). Trimming stripped 2 bases from V and 9 bases from J, with 17 bases between. The V gene's germline CDR1 is MNHNS and CDR2 SASEGT. This CDR3 region has 15 residues. The DNA for the CDR3 is TGTGCCAGCAGTGAAAGGTTAGGGGGTGGTCCGCCCCAGCATTTT. Translation: CASSERLGGGPPQHF.